The 14 T cell receptor beta chains below come from one sample, sequenced in a study of prognosis after radiotherapy for stage I lung cancer. Genomic DNA was the source, and TCR beta CDR3 was amplified from it by two-round multiplex PCR. Every TRBV and TRBJ gene had its own specific primer in first-round PCR. In TCRdb, the multiplex PCR reads were re-called with MiXCR into one record per CDR3 protein. The sample shows about 14,000 distinct CDR3 sequences, about 27% of them seen only once. The sample was PBMCs, taken before or after stereotactic body radiation therapy (not recorded which). These receptors were obtained from a donor over 45 with non-small cell lung cancer.

Within the sample, this clonotype is medium-sized. This chain joins TRBV28 and TRBJ1-5, with D unclear. The CDR3 runs to 15 residues. Germline lookup yields CDR1 MDHEN and CDR2 SYDVKM. V was cut by 5 bases and J by 0 bases, with 11 bases left in between. In DNA form, the CDR3 reads TGTGCCAGCAGTCTTCGACTGTCTAGCAATCAGCCCCAGCATTTT. Protein: CASSLRLSSNQPQHF.

The chain has TRBV30 and TRBJ2-2; 11 bases map to TRBD2. V gave up 4 bases and J gave up 11 bases; unmatched junction bases: 18. The CDR3 loop spans 17 amino acids. In germline, CDR1 is GTSNPN, CDR2 SVGIG (reference sequence). CDR3 loop: CAWNILAGGTNTVELFF. CDR3 nucleotide sequence: TGTGCCTGGAATATTCTAGCGGGAGGAACGAACACCGTTGAGCTGTTTTTT.

The table lists this clonotype with many counts. J is TRBJ2-5 and V is TRBV9; D is unclear. This CDR3 spans 13 amino acids. Germline V lookup: CDR1 SGDLS, CDR2 YYNGEE. V was trimmed by 0 bases and J by 2 bases, leaving 5 bases between them. The CDR3 here is CASSVAAQETQYF. The CDR3 region has the DNA TGTGCCAGCAGCGTAGCAGCTCAAGAGACCCAGTACTTC. Full variable domain (rest looked up from reference TRBV9 and TRBJ2-5): DSGVTQTPKHLITATGQRVTLRCSPRSGDLSVYWYQQSLDQGLQFLIQYYNGEERAKGNILERFSAQQFPDLHSELNLSSLELGDSALYFCASSVAAQETQYFGPGTRLLVL.

In this sample, this clonotype turned up many times. V and J are TRBV15 and TRBJ2-1; 9 nucleotides align to TRBD2. V dropped 8 bases and J dropped 6; count of bases not matched to a gene: 14. This CDR3 has 16 residues. Germline CDR1 LNHNV, CDR2 YYDKDF (reference sequence). The CDR3 spells CATGKRVSGSGNEQFF. The CDR3 DNA reads TGTGCCACCGGAAAGCGGGTTAGCGGGAGTGGCAATGAGCAGTTCTTC.

Worth noting for this clonotype: A far larger clone is only one base removed, so a read error is likely. The chain links TRBV6-9 to TRBJ2-2; weak D call: TRBD2 (5 bases). The germline CDR1 and CDR2 sequences are MNHGY and SVAAGI. The CDR3 consists of 13 residues. CDR3: CSSRGWVSGELFF. CDR3 DNA: TGTTCCAGCAGAGGGTGGGTTTCCGGGGAGCTGTTTTTT.

Turning to this clonotype: Since the CDR3 does not end with the conserved phenylalanine or tryptophan, this likely comes from a read error. The rearrangement joins TRBV30 to TRBJ1-6; a possible D gene is TRBD1 (6 bases). The ends were cut back, 7 bases at V and 7 bases at J, with 14 bases in the middle. The CDR3 runs to 13 residues. Germline assignment: CDR1 GTSNPN and CDR2 SVGIG (reference sequence). DNA of the CDR3: TGTGCCTTCACACAGGGCCACAATTCACCCCTCCACTTG. Translated, it gives CAFTQGHNSPLHL.

This clonotype was seen repeatedly, ten times or more. The gene calls are TRBV5-6 and TRBJ2-3; D is unclear. Trimming took 2 bases from V and 2 from J, leaving 9 bases between them. The germline gives CDR1 SGHDT, CDR2 YYEEEE. The CDR3 runs 14 residues. The CDR3 DNA sequence: TGTGCCAGCAGCTTAGCGCCTGACACAGATACGCAGTATTTT. Residues: CASSLAPDTDTQYF. Variable domain in full (rest from reference TRBV5-6 and TRBJ2-3): DAGVTQSPTHLIKTRGQQVTLRCSPKSGHDTVSWYQQALGQGPQFIFQYYEEEERQRGNFPDRFSGHQFPNYSSELNVNALLLGDSALYLCASSLAPDTDTQYFGPGTRLTVL.

This clonotype is a singleton in its sample. The rearrangement links TRBV6-5 to TRBJ2-7; TRBD1 might be the D (5 bases). Germline values: CDR1 MNHEY, CDR2 SVGAGI. The CDR3 is 16 residues long. The V gene lost 4 bases and the J gene lost 2 bases, with 18 bases spanning the gap. CDR3 residues: CASSWGSRTHTYEQYF. CDR3 sequence (DNA): TGTGCCAGCAGTTGGGGATCACGGACACACACCTACGAGCAGTACTTC.

By share, this clonotype counts as medium-sized. The chain couples TRBV5-1 to TRBJ2-1, with TRBD1 identical over 7 bases. Per germline, CDR1 SGHRS and CDR2 YFSETQ. After removal of 0 bases from V and 2 bases from J, the junction contained 2 bases not matched to a gene. CDR3 length equals 15 residues. The CDR3 DNA is TGCGCCAGCAGCTTGGGACAGGGAGCCTACAATGAGCAGTTCTTC. Amino acid sequence: CASSLGQGAYNEQFF.

By share of the sample, this clonotype is medium-sized. V usage is TRBV7-9 and J usage is TRBJ1-4; no firm D call. V was shortened by 6 bases and J by 8 bases, with 16 bases between the two germline ends. The germline gives CDR1 SEHNR, CDR2 FQNEAQ (reference sequence). CDR3 size: 14 residues. The CDR3 spells CASSPPGTEEKLFF. CDR3 nucleotides: TGTGCCAGCAGTCCCCCGGGCACGGAAGAAAAACTGTTTTTT.

This clonotype is medium-sized (0.01 to 0.1%) in the sample. The chain uses TRBV9 and TRBJ2-1; D is perhaps TRBD1 (6 bases). In germline, CDR1 is SGDLS, CDR2 YYNGEE. The V end was cut by 0 bases, the J end by 8 bases, with 15 bases between. The CDR3 consists of 15 residues. DNA of the CDR3: TGTGCCAGCAGCGTAGAGGGACACGGCACGGATGAGCAGTTCTTC. This gives the protein CASSVEGHGTDEQFF.

Comments on this clonotype: As the CDR3 is not closed by the conserved phenylalanine or tryptophan, this likely results from a read error. The limits of the CDR3 on the DNA are not certain, so only TCRdb's listed CDR3 is given. This chain links TRBV6-2 or TRBV6-3 with TRBJ2-3. The CDR3 spans 12 residues, counting both ends. From germline, CDR1 is MNHEY and CDR2 SVGEGT. CDR3 sequence reads: CASSLNTDTQYY.

The V and J genes are TRBV4-1 and TRBJ2-3; 8 nucleotides agree with TRBD1. Germline loops: CDR1 MGHRA, CDR2 YSYEKL. CDR3 length equals 17 residues. V was clipped by 2 bases and J by 3 bases; unmatched bases: 10. The CDR3 protein is CASSQKRTGLATDTQYF. CDR3 in DNA: TGCGCCAGCAGCCAAAAAAGGACAGGGTTGGCAACAGATACGCAGTATTTT.

This clonotype is labeled as medium-sized. The chain's CDR3 is CASSAPGQGTYEQYF. The CDR3, as DNA: TGTGCCAGTAGTGCACCGGGACAGGGGACGTACGAGCAGTACTTC. This rearrangement joins TRBV19 to TRBJ2-7; 10 bases agree with TRBD1. This CDR3 has 15 residues. The germline V gene has CDR1 LNHDA and CDR2 SQIVND (reference sequence). With 5 bases clipped from V and 4 bases from J, the junction kept 8 bases outside the gene matches.